This note documents a single TCR beta chain sequence. The antigen is not known. This specimen belongs to a study of T cell repertoires in ileal Crohn's disease. General study points: Sorted CD8 T cells held more high-frequency clones than CD4. Active smokers at surgery had more clonal expansions than non-smokers. All patients with clonality above 26.8% had endoscopic recurrence.

The repertoire was sequenced with immunoSEQ multiplex PCR; TCRdb's copy has only in-frame clones and lacks some. Of under 1,500 clones in the sample, 95% are singletons; the top ten hold 2% to 3%. The source is an adult with Crohn's disease. Sequencing was performed on ileal tissue.

CDR3 nucleotides: TGTGCCAGCAGCCAAGAGAAAGGACTAGTGTACGAGCTGTTTTTT. Translation: CASSQEKGLVYELFF. V usage is TRBV4-2 and J usage is TRBJ2-2; TRBD2 matches 7 bases. The CDR3 is made up of 15 amino acids. Germline CDR1 reads LGHNA; CDR2 reads YNFKEQ. The ends lost 0 bases at V and 11 bases at J; junction bases unmatched: 9.